These 28 T cell receptor beta chains originate from one sample sequenced in a study of metastatic and nonmetastatic thyroid tumors. TCRdb reprocessed the PCR reads via MiXCR. The sample yields around 35,000 clones, over 15% seen once. Each patient came to thyroid surgery without any prior treatment (of any kind). Source material: blood. All receptors derive from a female donor with papillary thyroid cancer or a benign thyroid nodule (not recorded which). Some clones in this sample may be carry-over from other donors' samples.

This clone was seen repeatedly, ten times or more. The rearrangement links TRBV12-3 or TRBV12-4 to TRBJ1-1; no reliable D call. The CDR3 has 14 residues. V lost 3 bases and J lost 1, with 9 bases in between. CDR3 in amino acids: CASSFLRGNTEAFF. CDR3 nucleotide sequence: TGTGCCAGCAGTTTTCTCCGGGGGAACACTGAAGCTTTCTTT.

V is TRBV9 and J is TRBJ2-3; the match to TRBD2 covers 12 bases. V lost 3 bases and J lost 4; bases outside the gene matches: 9. Germline V gene sequence: CDR1 SGDLS, CDR2 YYNGEE. This CDR3 comprises 17 residues. The CDR3 region is CASSAHCTSGRSDTQYF. The CDR3 DNA is TGTGCCAGCAGCGCCCACTGTACTAGCGGGAGGTCAGATACGCAGTATTTT.

This clone was found once. Likely a read error: the CDR3 ends without its conserved phenylalanine or tryptophan. This CDR3 reads CASSPRGRGYSAWELFS. In DNA form, the CDR3 reads TGCGCCAGCAGCCCAAGGGGAAGGGGCTATTCGGCCTGGGAGCTGTTTTCT. The J gene is TRBJ2-2, the V gene TRBV5-1; maybe TRBD1 (5 bases). The V end was cut by 4 bases, the J end by 9 bases, with 25 bases between. Germline V gives CDR1 SGHRS, CDR2 YFSETQ. There are 17 residues in the CDR3.

This clone was recorded at least ten times. V gene TRBV15 combines with J gene TRBJ1-2; 8 bases match TRBD1. This CDR3 has 13 amino acids. Germline V gives CDR1 LNHNV, CDR2 YYDKDF (reference sequence). Unmatched junction bases numbered 1, after V lost 4 bases and J lost 3 bases. For the CDR3, the DNA is TGTGCCACCAGCAAGGACAGGGACTATGGCTACACCTTC. It yields the protein CATSKDRDYGYTF.

By sample share, this clone is medium-sized (0.01 to 0.1%). J is TRBJ2-7 and V is TRBV6-1, with D perhaps matching TRBD1 (5 bases). The germline V gene encodes CDR1 MNHNS and CDR2 SASEGT. Trimming took 2 bases from V and 3 from J, leaving 11 bases between them. The CDR3 length is 14 residues. CDR3 sequence reads: CASSEQDSLYEQYF. Here the CDR3 DNA reads TGTGCCAGCAGTGAACAAGACAGCCTCTACGAGCAGTACTTC.

V and J are TRBV7-9 and TRBJ2-7; unclear D gene. Trimming shortened V by 1 base and J by 9 bases, and 7 bases separated the two germline ends. The V gene's germline CDR1 is SEHNR and CDR2 FQNEAQ (reference sequence). This CDR3 contains 11 residues. CDR3 amino acids: CASSLGQSQYF. The CDR3 bases are TGTGCCAGCAGCTTAGGGCAGTCGCAGTACTTC.

This clone was counted between two and nine times. An end of the junction does not agree with germline; a read error may underlie this. CDR3: CASSLPGQASYKQYF. In DNA, the CDR3 is TGTGCCAGCAGTTTACCGGGACAGGCCTCCTACAAGCAGTACTTC. This chain links TRBV6-2 or TRBV6-3 with TRBJ2-7; 8 positions agree with TRBD1. The length of the CDR3 is 15 residues. Germline CDR1 reads MNHEY; CDR2 reads SVGEGT.

As to this clone: The conserved closing phenylalanine or tryptophan is absent in this CDR3, likely reflecting a read error. The chain recombines TRBV4-1 with TRBJ2-7, with D perhaps assigned TRBD1 or TRBD2 (5 bases each). The CDR3 consists of 16 residues. The V end was cut by 1 base, the J end by 0 bases, with 13 bases between. Germline V gene lookup returns CDR1 MGHRA and CDR2 YSYEKL. The chain's CDR3 is CASSQGLRGNSYEQYL. CDR3 nucleotides: TGCGCCAGCAGCCAAGGCCTCCGGGGCAACTCCTACGAGCAGTACCTC.

The table lists this clone with many counts. V gene TRBV18 combines with J gene TRBJ2-1; weak D call: TRBD1 (6 bases). Looked up from germline, CDR1 is KGHSH and CDR2 is LQKENI. Trimming took off 0 bases at V and 8 bases at J, with 17 bases between the two ends. The CDR3 is made up of 16 amino acids. The CDR3 reads CASSPPVEQGSHEQFF. The DNA of the CDR3 is TGTGCCAGCTCACCACCGGTCGAACAGGGATCGCATGAGCAGTTCTTC.

This clone came up many times. V is TRBV27 and J is TRBJ1-1; D may be TRBD1 (6 bases). The CDR3 consists of 15 residues. V was trimmed by 1 base and J by 3 bases, leaving 12 bases between them. Per germline, CDR1 MNHEY and CDR2 SMNVEV (reference sequence). The DNA of the CDR3 is TGTGCCAGCAGTTTATACAGGGCGTGGGACACTGAAGCTTTCTTT. It encodes CASSLYRAWDTEAFF.

This clone has at least ten counts. The rearrangement joins TRBV19 to TRBJ2-5; TRBD2 aligns across 8 bases. Germline assignment: CDR1 LNHDA and CDR2 SQIVND (reference sequence). The CDR3 has 14 residues. V dropped 9 bases and J dropped 4; count of bases not matched to a gene: 10. CDR3 sequence reads: CASGELADLETQYF. CDR3 DNA: TGTGCCAGCGGGGAACTAGCGGATTTAGAGACCCAGTACTTC.

Within the sample, this clone is medium-sized. The chain joins TRBV10-1 to TRBJ2-1; tentative D call: TRBD2 (5 bases). There are 14 residues in the CDR3. Trimming cost V 3 bases and J 3 bases, with 9 bases left between them. Germline V gene sequence: CDR1 WNHNN, CDR2 SYGVQD (reference sequence). CDR3 coding DNA: TGCGCCAGCAGTGACGGGGTGGACTACAATGAGCAGTTCTTC. It is translated as CASSDGVDYNEQFF.

This clone appeared many times. V and J are TRBV6-1 and TRBJ2-7; D is ambiguous. Deletions cut 3 bases from V and 3 bases from J, with 9 bases between. Germline lookup yields CDR1 MNHNS and CDR2 SASEGT. This CDR3 has 13 residues. The CDR3 coding sequence is TGTGCCAGCAGTGATAGTGGGATCTACGAGCAGTACTTC. As protein: CASSDSGIYEQYF.

This clone was counted at least ten times. The rearrangement links TRBV2 to TRBJ1-5, with a possible D match to TRBD1 (6 bases). The germline V and J ends were trimmed by 3 bases and 7 bases, with 22 bases remaining between them. CDR1 and CDR2 (germline): SNHLY, FYNNEI. The CDR3 covers 17 residues. CDR3 nucleotides: TGTGCCAGCAGTGATCCAAGGAACGGGGGGCGCGGGCAGCCCCAGCATTTT. Translating it yields CASSDPRNGGRGQPQHF.

This clone was seen more than once but under ten times. The rearrangement uses TRBV28 and TRBJ2-7; 8 nucleotides agree with TRBD1. V was clipped by 5 bases and J by 2 bases; unmatched bases: 14. The CDR3 runs 17 residues. Germline V CDR1 and CDR2: MDHEN, SYDVKM. CDR3 nucleotide sequence: TGTGCCAGCAGTCTACCCGCAGGACAGGGATCACCCTACGAGCAGTACTTC. It yields the protein CASSLPAGQGSPYEQYF.

The chain is built from TRBV11-2 and TRBJ1-6; maybe TRBD1 (5 bases). Germline V gene data show CDR1 as SGHAT and CDR2 as FQNNGV. This CDR3 spans 14 amino acids. Trimming left V 0 bases short and J 19 bases short, with 19 bases between. CDR3 region: CASSLEQVKSPRHF. CDR3 nucleotides: TGTGCCAGCAGCTTAGAACAGGTTAAGTCACCCCGACACTTT.

This clone was found many times. This sequence joins TRBV5-6 and TRBJ2-7; 9 nucleotides align to TRBD1. Germline values: CDR1 SGHDT, CDR2 YYEEEE. Unmatched junction bases numbered 14, after V lost 9 bases and J lost 7 bases. This CDR3 contains 14 residues. Here the CDR3 reads CATSPDRGAGEQYF. The DNA for the CDR3 is TGTGCCACCTCACCTGACAGGGGGGCGGGGGAGCAGTACTTC.

The CDR3 region has the DNA TGCAGTGCTACCGACGGGAACGAGCAGTACTTC. Translating gives CSATDGNEQYF. The chain employs TRBV20-1 and TRBJ2-7, with a possible D match to TRBD2 (5 bases). The V gene's germline CDR1 is DFQATT and CDR2 SNEGSKA (reference sequence). The CDR3 loop spans 11 amino acids. Trimming stripped 4 bases from V and 5 bases from J, with 9 bases between.

This clone has a count of ten or more. The gene calls are TRBV11-2 and TRBJ2-5; tentative D call: TRBD1 (6 bases). V was shortened by 3 bases and J by 5 bases, with 10 bases between the two germline ends. The CDR3 consists of 13 residues. Germline assignment: CDR1 SGHAT and CDR2 FQNNGV. CDR3 in DNA: TGTGCCAGCAGCTTTGCAGGGGAGGAGACCCAGTACTTC. Encoded protein: CASSFAGEETQYF.

This clone was seen ten or more times. The V call is TRBV4-2, the J call TRBJ2-1; 7 bases are shared with TRBD2. The trim removed 1 base at V and 7 bases at J, leaving 1 base unmatched. CDR3 length: 13 amino acids. Germline lookup yields CDR1 LGHNA and CDR2 YNFKEQ. CDR3 nucleotides: TGTGCCAGCAGCCAAGTTAGCGGGAATGAGCAGTTCTTC. It codes for CASSQVSGNEQFF.

The sample holds many counts of this clone. The chain links TRBV5-1 to TRBJ2-1; no reliable D call. Per the germline V gene, CDR1 is SGHRS and CDR2 is YFSETQ. The CDR3 spans 16 residues. Trimming removed 5 bases from V and 9 bases from J, with 24 bases in between. The CDR3 DNA sequence: TGCGCCAGCAGTGACGCCCGTTCGGGCTCTTCTGCTGAGCAGTTCTTC. Translating it yields CASSDARSGSSAEQFF.

Notes on this clone: A much larger clonotype is one base distant, so this may be a read error. Written as DNA, the CDR3 is TGTGCCAGCCCACCCCCACAGTCCCACTCTGGAAACACCATATATTTT. Translation: CASPPPQSHSGNTIYF. V gene TRBV18 combines with J gene TRBJ1-3; D is undetermined. This CDR3 region has 16 residues. Germline assignment: CDR1 KGHSH and CDR2 LQKENI.

In its sample, this clone was seen many times. This chain links TRBV29-1 with TRBJ2-1; D gene unclear. CDR1 and CDR2 (germline): SQVTM, ANQGSEA. The length of the CDR3 is 12 residues. Between the trimmed V and J ends, which lost 4 bases and 5 bases, there was a span of 9 bases. Here the CDR3 DNA reads TGCAGCGTTGGTCGGCGGAACAATGAGCAGTTCTTC. It is translated as CSVGRRNNEQFF.

The chain is built from TRBV27 and TRBJ1-2; D may be TRBD1 (5 bases). The ends were cut back, 4 bases at V and 5 bases at J, with 17 bases in the middle. There are 15 residues in the CDR3. Germline V gene lookup returns CDR1 MNHEY and CDR2 SMNVEV (reference sequence). CDR3 protein: CASSSGPGPGYGYTF. Written as DNA, the CDR3 is TGTGCCAGCAGTTCAGGACCGGGACCTGGGTATGGCTACACCTTC.

In its sample, this clone was seen many times. V gene TRBV6-6 combines with J gene TRBJ2-7; maybe TRBD2 (7 bases). In germline, CDR1 is MNHNY, CDR2 SVGAGI (reference sequence). The CDR3 is 15 amino acids. V was pared by 1 base and J by 3 bases, with 13 bases between. The CDR3, as DNA: TGTGCCAGCAGTTACTGGGGGGGGGGCGGCTACGAGCAGTACTTC. The encoded protein is CASSYWGGGGYEQYF.

There are a few counts of this clone. A single base separates this from a much larger clone, so it may be a read error. The chain carries TRBV28 and TRBJ2-7; TRBD1 is a possible D gene (5 bases). The CDR3 is made up of 14 amino acids. V lost 9 bases to trimming and J lost 2 bases, with 17 bases between them. Germline CDR1 MDHEN, CDR2 SYDVKM. Here the CDR3 reads CARGQTQTAYEQYF. DNA for the CDR3: TGTGCCAGAGGACAAACACAGACCGCCTACGAGCAGTACTTC.

Turning to this clone: Germline and junction disagree at one end, which may indicate a read error. The chain has TRBV11-1 and TRBJ2-4, with D perhaps assigned TRBD1 or TRBD2 (5 bases each). Germline V CDR1 and CDR2: SGHAT, FQDESV (reference sequence). The CDR3 has 14 amino acids. The CDR3 loop reads CVSSLAPRDHVQSF. CDR3 nucleotide sequence: TGTGTCAGCAGCCTCGCCCCTCGGGACCATGTTCAGTCCTTC.

Many counts were recorded for this clone. V is TRBV10-3 and J is TRBJ1-5, with D perhaps TRBD1 (5 bases). CDR1 ENHRY and CDR2 SYGVKD come from the germline V gene. This CDR3 has 16 residues. V shed 10 bases and J shed 0 bases, with 19 bases lying between them. The CDR3 DNA follows: TGTGCCACCGACCCTTTGGGGGTCAGTAGCAATCAGCCCCAGCATTTT. This translates into CATDPLGVSSNQPQHF.